This is a list of T cell receptor beta chains from one sample in a study of patients with pleural tuberculosis. TCRdb processed the reads anew with MiXCR; each CDR3 protein has one entry. The sample has about 29,000 distinct CDR3 sequences, 15% to 20% seen once; the top ten hold roughly 4%. The sequencing input was peripheral blood. These receptors all come from a human donor with pleural tuberculosis. The CDR3 runs from the conserved cysteine through the conserved F or W.

>TRBV20-1
CSAPDVREGPEAFF
>TRBV4-1
CASSQDSGRSYNEQFF
>TRBV2
CASSDEGTAQYF
>TRBV5-1
CASSFDRGLGGYTF
>TRBV2
CASTFRDTYYNEQFF
>TRBV27
CASSNRGGSYEQYF
>TRBV7-8
CASSLAGYSEAFF
>TRBV6-5
CASSYVRTGGNYGYTF
>TRBV29-1
CSVGDGDNSPLHF
>TRBV7-9
CASCRGGDTQYF
>TRBV5-1
CASSHGTEGNQPQHF
>TRBV25-1
CASTAPNLAGVNNEQFF
>TRBV7-2
CASRSGGAFYNEQFF
>TRBV30
CAWRAGGHLNTEAFF
>TRBV20-1
CSASGLPTDTQYF
>TRBV28
CASSLTWARSTDTQYF
>TRBV2
CAFTESAVLGYTF
>TRBV20-1
CSARVDTEAFF
>TRBV5-1
CATSFWDLYSEQFF
>TRBV5-4
CASTPDRNTEAFF
>TRBV20-1
CSARGGGGDTQYF
>TRBV4-1
CASSHTGTGPYGYTF
>TRBV9
CASGLGLYTDTQYF
>TRBV29-1
CSVRRDYGYTF
>TRBV4-1
CASSQGTANTGELFF
>TRBV2
CASSDAGFHEQYF
>TRBV6-1
CASSSQGGTRAFF
>TRBV4-1
CASSQDRSGFSYEQYF
>TRBV30
CAWILSDQSRQYF
>TRBV5-1
CASSPLSTGPSYEQYF
>TRBV6-1
CASSETRQETQYF
>TRBV9
CASSVSQGGSPLHF
>TRBV12-3/TRBV12-4
CASSQDRGRFPGYTF
>TRBV7-2
CASSLSSGGAWETQYF
>TRBV2
CASSEWQGLNTEAFF
>TRBV20-1
CSADRTGLSNQPQHF
>TRBV6-2/TRBV6-3
CASSFSGSGNVLTF
>TRBV30
CAWRSGPQGRNTIYF
>TRBV29-1
CSVEGTDLTEAFF
>TRBV19
CASRSGLAVYNEQFF
>TRBV3-1
CASIQGTGGSYNEQFF
>TRBV6-1
CASSETADGYTF
>TRBV28
CASPPGANTEAFF
>TRBV5-1
CASSLRSKSQFF
>TRBV7-9
CASNRDRDNYNEQFF
>TRBV6-1
CASRPAPGEPGYTF
>TRBV6-1
CASRTGGINEQYF
>TRBV20-1
CSAGSGTGAYEQYF
>TRBV20-1
CSARDSSVPYNSPLHF
>TRBV19
CASSLRGAGTEAFF